The clone carrying this T cell receptor beta chain was recorded only once. What it binds is not known. The source of the sample is a study of cytomegalovirus exposure and HLA in healthy donors. General observations from the study: A later analysis revealed that TCR association rates differed between HLA loci, peaking at DRB1 and bottoming out at HLA-C.

PCR involved 60 Vbeta and 13 Jbeta primers. The table came from immunoSEQ multiplex PCR; TCRdb's copy has only in-frame clones and leaves some out. The sample records about 210,000 clones, about 86% being singletons. This CDR3 spans 14 amino acids. CDR1 is MGHRA, CDR2 YSYEKL, per germline. V lost 2 bases to trimming and J lost 4 bases; unmatched junction nucleotides: 5. The sequencing input was PBMCs. The rearrangement links TRBV4-1 to TRBJ2-7; 7 bases line up with TRBD1. This receptor was obtained from a woman aged 25 to 39 in good health and CMV-seronegative. The CDR3 reads CASSQWDRPYEQYF. The CDR3 DNA follows: TGCGCCAGCAGCCAATGGGACAGACCTTACGAGCAGTACTTC.